A selection of T cell receptor beta chains follows, all from one sample in a study of CXCR3-negative and CXCR3-positive naive CD8 T cells. TCRdb reprocessed the 5' RACE reads; each CDR3 protein has one entry and no DNA is given. The table lists tens of thousands of distinct CDR3 sequences. The sample comprised naive CXCR3- CD8+ T cells from blood. The receptors derive from a human donor in good health. Some clones in this sample may be carry-over from other donors' samples. Both conserved end residues are part of each CDR3. Fields, in order: J gene, V gene, CDR3 protein.

TRBJ2-7	TRBV28	CASSLLGTGWEEQYF
TRBJ2-7	TRBV11-2	CASNAWDGDYEQYF
TRBJ2-2	TRBV9	CASSVFEDTGELFF
TRBJ2-1	TRBV12-3/TRBV12-4	CASKKLLNEQFF
TRBJ1-1	TRBV19	CASLQGDTEAFF
TRBJ1-6	TRBV4-1	CASSQGQGNSPLHF
TRBJ1-2	TRBV12-3/TRBV12-4	CASSITPNYGYTF
TRBJ1-2	TRBV20-1	CSARPTGGGPYGYTF
TRBJ2-5	TRBV20-1	CSASYGGRGETQYF
TRBJ2-7	TRBV7-8	CASSASGGMAYEQYF
TRBJ2-5	TRBV7-6	CASSLARGGSQETQYF